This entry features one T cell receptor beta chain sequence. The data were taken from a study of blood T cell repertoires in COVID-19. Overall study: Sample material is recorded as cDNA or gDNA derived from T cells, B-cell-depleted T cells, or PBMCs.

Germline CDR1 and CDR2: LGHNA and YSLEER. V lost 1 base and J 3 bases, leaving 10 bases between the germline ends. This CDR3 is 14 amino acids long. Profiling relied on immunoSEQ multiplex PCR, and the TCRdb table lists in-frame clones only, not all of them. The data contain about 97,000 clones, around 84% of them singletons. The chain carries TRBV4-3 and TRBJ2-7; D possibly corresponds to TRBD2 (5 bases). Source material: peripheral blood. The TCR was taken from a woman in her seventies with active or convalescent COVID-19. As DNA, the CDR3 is TGCGCCAGCAGCCAAGCGGCAGGACTCTACGAGCAGTACTTC. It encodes CASSQAAGLYEQYF.